This T cell receptor (beta chain) was sequenced during a study of blood T cell repertoires in COVID-19. The method was immunoSEQ multiplex PCR; TCRdb's version includes in-frame clones alone and lacks a portion of them. Counted here are under 90,000 clones, approximately 80% occurring once; the ten biggest clones make up 40% to 45%. CDR3 length: 16 residues. From germline, CDR1 is SSHAT and CDR2 FNYEAQ (reference sequence). V lost 3 bases, J lost 1 base, and 4 bases stayed unmatched. This sequence originates from a man at least 80 years old with acute or convalescent COVID-19. The sample consisted of peripheral blood. The chain joins TRBV7-7 to TRBJ2-2; 8 bases fit TRBD1. CDR3 loop: CASSFRGQGNTGELFF. CDR3 nucleotides: TGTGCCAGCAGCTTTCGAGGACAGGGGAACACCGGGGAGCTGTTTTTT.